The 20 T cell receptor beta chains presented below share a single source sample, sequenced in a study of beta chain features in type 1 diabetes. cDNA synthesis used the whole RNA isolate, giving expressed TCRB sequences. Produced via immunoSEQ multiplex PCR; TCRdb's table is partial and in-frame only. The sample holds about 900,000 clones; 15% to 20% are singletons and the top ten take around 0.02%. The source material was naive CD4+ T cells from blood. The receptors shown here come from a woman in her late teens or twenties in good health.

The rearrangement joins TRBV25-1 to TRBJ2-5, with TRBD2 as a possible D gene (5 bases). CDR3 length: 14 amino acids. Looked up from germline, CDR1 is MGHDK and CDR2 is SYGVNS. V was clipped by 0 bases and J by 5 bases, with 10 bases between them. CDR3 DNA: TGTGCCAGCAGTGAATACAAAGCGGATGAGACCCAGTACTTC. Protein sequence: CASSEYKADETQYF.

J is TRBJ2-3 and V is TRBV6-6, with D possibly TRBD1 on 5 matching bases. Germline assignment: CDR1 MNHNY and CDR2 SVGAGI (reference sequence). The CDR3 runs to 16 residues. The V and J ends lost 6 bases and 0 bases respectively, with 16 bases between them. CDR3: CASRYGSTVSTDTQYF. The DNA of the CDR3 is TGTGCCAGCAGATACGGATCGACAGTTAGCACAGATACGCAGTATTTT.

V gene TRBV7-2 combines with J gene TRBJ2-7; D unresolved. The length of the CDR3 is 14 residues. CDR1 and CDR2 from the germline V gene are SGHTA and FQGNSA. Trimming took off 0 bases at V and 2 bases at J, with 8 bases between the two ends. CDR3 amino acids: CASSLAGRTYEQYF. The CDR3 DNA sequence: TGTGCCAGCAGCTTAGCGGGCAGGACCTACGAGCAGTACTTC. The entire variable domain, with the rest obtained from reference TRBV7-2 and TRBJ2-7, is as follows: GAGVSQSPSNKVTEKGKDVELRCDPISGHTALYWYRQSLGQGLEFLIYFQGNSAPDKSGLPSDRFSAERTGGSVSTLTIQRTQQEDSAVYLCASSLAGRTYEQYFGPGTRLTVT.

The chain links TRBV10-3 to TRBJ2-7; maybe TRBD1 (6 bases). V dropped 3 bases and J dropped 0 bases, with 18 bases sitting between them. Germline values: CDR1 ENHRY, CDR2 SYGVKD. This CDR3 region has 17 residues. CDR3 sequence reads: CAISESYRLDSSYEQYF. The CDR3 bases are TGTGCCATCAGTGAATCCTACCGTTTGGACAGCTCCTACGAGCAGTACTTC.

The gene calls are TRBV7-2 and TRBJ2-7, with D possibly TRBD2 on 5 matching bases. The CDR3 has 13 amino acids. Germline CDR1 is SGHTA and CDR2 is FQGNSA. Trimming took 5 bases from V and 3 from J, leaving 11 bases between them. The DNA of the CDR3 is TGTGCCAGCAGCCTCGGACTGGTCTACGAGCAGTACTTC. Translation: CASSLGLVYEQYF.

This clone occurred a few times. This rearrangement joins TRBV4-2 to TRBJ2-3, with TRBD2 identical over 8 bases. The CDR3 is 16 amino acids. Germline V lookup: CDR1 LGHNA, CDR2 YNFKEQ. J was trimmed by 5 bases and V by 0 bases; bases with no gene match: 7. The CDR3, as DNA: TGTGCCAGCAGCCAAGATTGGAGCGGGAGTGGAGATACGCAGTATTTT. Translation gives CASSQDWSGSGDTQYF.

CDR3 region: CASSSQTSGRNEQFF. CDR3 sequence (DNA): TGTGCCAGCAGCTCACAGACTAGCGGGAGGAATGAGCAGTTCTTC. The V and J genes are TRBV11-1 and TRBJ2-1; 13 nucleotides match TRBD2. With V trimmed by 4 bases and J by 7 bases, 4 bases remained unmatched. The CDR3 runs 15 residues. Germline-derived CDR1 and CDR2 are SGHAT and FQDESV (reference sequence).

This clone occurred a few times. The chain uses TRBV6-6 and TRBJ2-7; no clear D. The germline V gene encodes CDR1 MNHNY and CDR2 SVGAGI (reference sequence). This CDR3 has 12 residues. With 2 bases removed from V and 6 bases from J, the gap between germline ends came to 8 bases. CDR3 loop: CASSYRGTEQYF. In DNA, the CDR3 is TGTGCCAGCAGTTACCGCGGCACCGAGCAGTACTTC.

V usage is TRBV28 and J usage is TRBJ2-5, with unresolved D. Trimming removed 2 bases at V and 4 bases at J, with 8 bases between. Germline V gives CDR1 MDHEN, CDR2 SYDVKM. The CDR3 extends over 13 amino acids. Here the CDR3 reads CASSLRQPETQYF. As DNA, the CDR3 is TGTGCCAGCAGTTTACGGCAGCCAGAGACCCAGTACTTC.

This clone has just a few counts. The rearrangement links TRBV7-9 to TRBJ2-3, with D uncertain. Germline assignment: CDR1 SEHNR and CDR2 FQNEAQ (reference sequence). The ends were cut back, 2 bases at V and 0 bases at J, with 9 bases in the middle. The CDR3 contains 15 residues. CDR3 bases: TGTGCCAGCAGCTTAAACACTTATAGCACAGATACGCAGTATTTT. It specifies CASSLNTYSTDTQYF.

The V and J genes are TRBV28 and TRBJ2-2; D remains unclear. The V gene's germline CDR1 is MDHEN and CDR2 SYDVKM. With 6 bases removed from V and 7 bases from J, the gap between germline ends came to 12 bases. The CDR3 is 13 residues long. DNA for the CDR3: TGTGCCAGCAGCGGTTGGACCGACGGGGAGCTGTTTTTT. Its protein product is CASSGWTDGELFF.

This clone was counted between two and nine times. This sequence joins TRBV2 and TRBJ2-5; D is unresolved. CDR1 and CDR2 from the germline V gene are SNHLY and FYNNEI. V dropped 0 bases and J dropped 5 bases, with 10 bases sitting between them. The CDR3 extends over 14 amino acids. The CDR3 bases are TGTGCCAGCAGTGAAGCGCTTAGGGCTGAGACCCAGTACTTC. Its translation: CASSEALRAETQYF.

The chain recombines TRBV7-3 with TRBJ2-2; tentatively, D is TRBD1 (5 bases). The germline gives CDR1 SGHTA, CDR2 FQGTGA. The V gene lost 3 bases and the J gene lost 3 bases, with 8 bases spanning the gap. The CDR3 length is 14 residues. CDR3 in amino acids: CASSLGQHTGELFF. The CDR3 DNA is TGTGCCAGCAGCTTGGGGCAGCACACCGGGGAGCTGTTTTTT.

CDR3: CASSLSDGRGRFYEQYF. CDR3 sequence (DNA): TGTGCCAGCAGTTTATCGGACGGGAGGGGTCGTTTCTACGAGCAGTACTTC. This chain uses TRBV27 with TRBJ2-7; 8 nucleotides align to TRBD2. Germline values: CDR1 MNHEY, CDR2 SMNVEV (reference sequence). V was clipped by 0 bases and J by 3 bases; unmatched bases: 10. This CDR3 region has 17 residues.

This clone was seen a handful of times. The gene calls are TRBV7-9 and TRBJ2-4; 7 bases agree with TRBD1. The CDR3 loop spans 17 amino acids. The V gene's germline CDR1 is SEHNR and CDR2 FQNEAQ (reference sequence). Losses at the gene ends were 5 bases for V and 6 bases for J; bases not matched to a gene: 16. DNA of the CDR3: TGTGCCAGCAGCCCCGGTGGAGCTAGGGGGCACCGAAACATTCAGTACTTC. It specifies CASSPGGARGHRNIQYF.

In nucleotides, the CDR3 is TGTGCCAGCAGTGAACCTTACCCCACGAATCAGCCCCAGCATTTT. Amino acids: CASSEPYPTNQPQHF. J is TRBJ1-5 and V is TRBV6-1; D remains ambiguous. The V end lost 2 bases, the J end lost 4 bases, and 12 bases lay between the germline ends. The CDR3 extends over 15 amino acids. Looked up from germline, CDR1 is MNHNS and CDR2 is SASEGT.

Here the CDR3 reads CASSPPGGGFTEAFF. The DNA for the CDR3 is TGTGCCAGCAGCCCGCCAGGAGGGGGCTTCACTGAAGCTTTCTTT. The gene calls are TRBV7-9 and TRBJ1-1; TRBD1 matches 7 bases. The CDR3 has 15 amino acids. J gave up 4 bases and V 5 bases, and 10 bases lay outside the gene matches. Germline V gene data show CDR1 as SEHNR and CDR2 as FQNEAQ (reference sequence).

A single count supports this clone. The chain has TRBV6-6 and TRBJ2-1, with a weak D call TRBD1 (5 bases). V shed 5 bases and J shed 5 bases, with 19 bases lying between them. The CDR3 covers 16 residues. Germline V gives CDR1 MNHNY, CDR2 SVGAGI (reference sequence). The CDR3: CASSTRTTDLNNEQFF. The CDR3 DNA sequence: TGTGCCAGCAGTACGAGGACAACAGATTTAAACAATGAGCAGTTCTTC.

This clone has more than one count but fewer than ten. This likely comes from a read error, as the CDR3 has no conserved phenylalanine or tryptophan at its end. No DNA is shown, since the ends of the CDR3 on it are uncertain; the CDR3 is the one TCRdb lists. This CDR3 reads CASSEAVAIRS. V and J are TRBV2 and TRBJ2-7. The CDR3 contains 11 residues when both ends are counted. Germline lookup yields CDR1 SNHLY and CDR2 FYNNEI.

The genes are TRBV9 and TRBJ2-3; TRBD2 matches at 9 bases. The trim removed 6 bases at V and 4 bases at J, leaving 12 bases unmatched. The CDR3 totals 16 residues. Looked up from germline, CDR1 is SGDLS and CDR2 is YYNGEE. The CDR3 sequence is CASTLRAGGGADTQYF. CDR3 DNA sequence: TGTGCCAGCACCCTCAGAGCGGGAGGTGGGGCAGATACGCAGTATTTT.